The T cell receptor beta chain under discussion was sequenced for a study of identical twins. Broader study findings: Beta out-of-frame sequences showed weaker excess sharing between twins. The models systematically underestimated how much out-of-frame TCR alpha was shared in monozygotic twins.

As for this clonotype: The antigen is not known.

Template switching supplied a universal primer site; unique molecular identifiers were carried on the cDNA. TCRdb re-analysed the 5' RACE reads in MiXCR, keeping a single row per CDR3 protein. The data show fewer than 250,000 distinct CDR3 sequences, 6.5% to 9% seen once. This CDR3 is built from 14 residues. In germline, CDR1 is LGHNA, CDR2 YNFKEQ. V dropped 4 bases and J dropped 6; count of bases not matched to a gene: 6. The same sample was also used in a study of yellow fever vaccine responses in identical twins.

Sequencing was carried out using CD8+ T cells sorted from blood. The TCR was taken from a woman aged 18-35 years in good health. The chain links TRBV4-2 to TRBJ1-5; 7 nucleotides line up with TRBD1. Here the CDR3 reads CASSPRQGAQPQHF. DNA of the CDR3: TGTGCCAGCAGCCCTAGACAGGGCGCTCAGCCCCAGCATTTT.